This TCR beta chain was captured by sequencing in a study of post-analysis software for immune sequencing data (dated by TCRdb to between 2014 and 2016). Describing the broader study: Relapsing-remitting, secondary progressive and progressive-relapsing multiple sclerosis were recorded as disease courses, and subtype annotation was lacking for some patients. A subset of samples was prepared in parallel using single-end sample barcoding, then pooled and co-amplified after Illumina adapter ligation. The multiple sclerosis patient repertoires were compared with 11 previously published healthy control repertoires from donors aged roughly 6 to 27 years.

Measured from the cysteine to the phenylalanine, the CDR3 is 13 residues long. CDR3 DNA is the only sequence kept; it has 39 bases, read in frame from the first base. The trim is 4 bases for V and 8 bases for J, with a gap of 12 bases between the germline ends. Paper-wide results and their limitations: Multiple sclerosis patients had significantly lower normalized Chao1 diversity than controls, a result that suggests substantial peripheral T-cell clonal expansion. The multiple sclerosis patient group was slightly younger than the control group. Direct clustering with F measure showed strong co-clustering of samples prepared in the same batch, prompting a batch-effect correction. A handful of TRBV segments, including TRBV5-6, TRBV5-1 and TRBV20-1, were significantly more frequent in patients than controls.

Receptors were amplified or captured by PCR. Reads for this sample came from an Illumina HiSeq 2500. To reduce PCR and sequencing biases, unique molecular identifiers were incorporated into the TCR beta cDNA libraries. Every 1 to 10 million input T cells yielded about 500,000 cDNA molecules, meaning each molecule approximated one T cell. The patient libraries were prepared and sequenced using the same protocol as the earlier healthy control dataset. Within a given batch, samples were prepared together, multiplexed and sequenced on the same HiSeq lane. On the authors' methods: MIGEC handled the raw barcoded reads, throwing out single-read molecular identifier groups before consensus assembly and CDR3 extraction. VDJtools was used for post-analysis of the clonotype tables, and diversity was normalized by down-sampling every dataset to the size of the smallest sample. Repertoire overlap clustering matched CDR3 amino acid but not nucleotide sequences to correct batch-related cross-sample contamination. Using fastp trimming at Q25 and MiXCR clonotype assembly, TCRdb reanalyzed the public sequencing data and kept in-frame beta chains. Rows with a matching CDR3 protein are joined into one entry that keeps the most common DNA and genes. These V and J calls rely on TCRdb rather than the paper's analysis. The sample records hundreds of thousands of distinct CDR3 sequences, 59% of which are singletons. The ten largest clones add up to 11% of the sample.

TCR beta repertoires were profiled from peripheral blood of approximately 13 young patients with multiple sclerosis to demonstrate the VDJtools post-analysis software. Multiple sclerosis patients were children and adolescents aged roughly 6 to 16 years. To note about this clonotype: No cognate antigen has been identified for it. No base qualities exist here, and no much larger clone lies one base off it.

The source is a girl between 2 and 10 years old with multiple sclerosis. The V and J segments used are TRBV12-3 or TRBV12-4 and TRBJ2-1; a weak D assignment points to TRBD2 (5 bases agree). The sequencing input was blood. The nucleotides are TGTGCCAGCAGTTATAGACTGGAGGATGAGCAGTTCTTC. Its protein reads: CASSYRLEDEQFF.